Below, one T cell receptor (beta chain) is given with its context. The antigen remains undetermined. These data originate in a study of graft-versus-host responses after intestinal transplantation. Study in general: Induction using anti-thymocyte globulin, followed by tacrolimus and steroids for approximately three years, was given to all recipients.

The trim removed 4 bases at V and 9 bases at J, leaving 10 bases unmatched. The CDR3 length is 16 residues. Germline V gene sequence: CDR1 SGHRS, CDR2 YFSETQ. This table comes from immunoSEQ multiplex PCR, and its TCRdb copy is limited to in-frame clones, with some not included. The table lists roughly 100,000 clones, roughly 87% of them singletons. Study conclusions and caveats: GvH clones were found in recipient marrow; some appeared first in ileum or blood.

This TCR came from a human donor who received an intestinal transplant. This chain uses TRBV5-1 with TRBJ1-6; TRBD1 aligns across 10 bases. The specimen comprised unstimulated CD4+ T cells sorted from spleen or lymph node cells, sampled before intestinal transplant. The CDR3 DNA sequence: TGCGCCAGCAGCCGAGATCCGACAGGGGGCGGTTCACCCCTCCACTTT. Protein sequence: CASSRDPTGGGSPLHF.